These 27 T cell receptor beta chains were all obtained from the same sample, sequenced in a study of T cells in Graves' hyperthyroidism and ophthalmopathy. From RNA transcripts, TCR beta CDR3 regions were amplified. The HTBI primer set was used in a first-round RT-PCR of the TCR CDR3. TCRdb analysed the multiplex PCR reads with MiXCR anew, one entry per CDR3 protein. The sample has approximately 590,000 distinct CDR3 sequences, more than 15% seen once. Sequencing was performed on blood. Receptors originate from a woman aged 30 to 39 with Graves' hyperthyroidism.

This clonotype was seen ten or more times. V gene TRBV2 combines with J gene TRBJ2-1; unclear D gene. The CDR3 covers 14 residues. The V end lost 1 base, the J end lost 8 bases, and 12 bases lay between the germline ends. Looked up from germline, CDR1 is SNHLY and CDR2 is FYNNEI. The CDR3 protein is CASSEGVFGHEQFF. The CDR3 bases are TGTGCCAGCAGTGAAGGCGTTTTCGGACATGAGCAGTTCTTC.

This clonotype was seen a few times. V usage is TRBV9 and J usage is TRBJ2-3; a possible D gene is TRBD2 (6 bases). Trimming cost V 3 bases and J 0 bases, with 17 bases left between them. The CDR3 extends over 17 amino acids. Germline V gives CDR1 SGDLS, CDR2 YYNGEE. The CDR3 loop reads CASSGGALGISTDTQYF. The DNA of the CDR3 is TGTGCCAGCAGCGGCGGGGCTTTGGGCATAAGCACAGATACGCAGTATTTT.

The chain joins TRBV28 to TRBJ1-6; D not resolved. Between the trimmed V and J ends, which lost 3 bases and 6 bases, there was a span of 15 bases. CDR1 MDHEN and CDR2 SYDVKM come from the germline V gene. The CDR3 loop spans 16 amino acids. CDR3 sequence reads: CASSFLQPEGNSPLHF. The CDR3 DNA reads TGTGCCAGCAGTTTCTTACAGCCGGAGGGTAATTCACCCCTCCACTTT.

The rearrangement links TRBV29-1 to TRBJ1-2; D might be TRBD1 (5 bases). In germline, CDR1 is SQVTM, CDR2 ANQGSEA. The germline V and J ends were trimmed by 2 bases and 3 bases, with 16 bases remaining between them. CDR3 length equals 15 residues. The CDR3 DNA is TGCAGCGTTGAATTCGGGGGAGATCGGGACTATGGCTACACCTTC. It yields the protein CSVEFGGDRDYGYTF.

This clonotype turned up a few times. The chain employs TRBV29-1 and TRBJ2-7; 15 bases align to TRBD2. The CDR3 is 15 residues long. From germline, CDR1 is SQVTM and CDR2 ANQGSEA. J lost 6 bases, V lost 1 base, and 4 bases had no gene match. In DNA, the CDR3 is TGCAGCGTTGAAGGGACTAGCGGGAGGGTTGGCGAGCAGTACTTC. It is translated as CSVEGTSGRVGEQYF.

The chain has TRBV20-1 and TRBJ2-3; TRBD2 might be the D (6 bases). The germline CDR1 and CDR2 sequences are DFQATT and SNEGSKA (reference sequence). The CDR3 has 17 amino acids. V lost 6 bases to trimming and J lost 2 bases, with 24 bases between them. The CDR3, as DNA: TGCAGTGCGGAAAAGATTAGCCCTAGCGAACTCACAGATACGCAGTATTTT. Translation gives CSAEKISPSELTDTQYF.

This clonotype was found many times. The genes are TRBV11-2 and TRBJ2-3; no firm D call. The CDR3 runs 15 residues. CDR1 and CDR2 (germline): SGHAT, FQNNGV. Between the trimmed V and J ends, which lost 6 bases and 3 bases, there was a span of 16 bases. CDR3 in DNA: TGTGCCAGCAGTTCTGACGGTGCTAGTACAGATACGCAGTATTTT. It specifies CASSSDGASTDTQYF.

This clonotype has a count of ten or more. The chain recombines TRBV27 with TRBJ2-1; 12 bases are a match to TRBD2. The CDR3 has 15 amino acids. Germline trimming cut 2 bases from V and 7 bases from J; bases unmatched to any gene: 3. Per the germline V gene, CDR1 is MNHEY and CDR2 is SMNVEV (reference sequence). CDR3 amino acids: CASSLGTSGRNEQFF. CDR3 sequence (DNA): TGTGCCAGCAGTTTAGGGACTAGCGGGCGTAATGAGCAGTTCTTC.

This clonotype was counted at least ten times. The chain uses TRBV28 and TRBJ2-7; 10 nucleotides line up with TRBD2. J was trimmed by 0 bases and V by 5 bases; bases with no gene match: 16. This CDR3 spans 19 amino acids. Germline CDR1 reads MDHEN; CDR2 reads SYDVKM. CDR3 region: CASSPPSGRAAPSSYEQYF. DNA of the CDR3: TGTGCCAGCAGTCCACCAAGCGGGAGGGCCGCTCCTAGCTCCTACGAGCAGTACTTC.

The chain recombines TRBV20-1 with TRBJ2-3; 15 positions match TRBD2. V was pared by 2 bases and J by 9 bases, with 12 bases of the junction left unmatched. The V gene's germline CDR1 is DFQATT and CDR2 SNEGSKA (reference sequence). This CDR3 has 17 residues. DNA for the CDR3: TGCAGTGCTAGACCCCTAGGACTAGCGGGAGGGTCGTACACGCAGTATTTT. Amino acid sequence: CSARPLGLAGGSYTQYF.

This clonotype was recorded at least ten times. The CDR3 nucleotides are TGTGCCAGCAGCTTAGCCGCAGGGGCCAGGGACACTGAAGCTTTCTTT. Residues: CASSLAAGARDTEAFF. The chain carries TRBV13 and TRBJ1-1, with D possibly TRBD1 on 6 matching bases. This CDR3 is built from 16 residues. V shed 1 base and J shed 3 bases, with 15 bases lying between them. Germline assignment: CDR1 PRHDT and CDR2 FYEKMQ (reference sequence). Full variable domain (missing parts from reference TRBV13 and TRBJ1-1): AAGVIQSPRHLIKEKRETATLKCYPIPRHDTVYWYQQGPGQDPQFLISFYEKMQSDKGSIPDRFSAQQFSDYHSELNMSSLELGDSALYFCASSLAAGARDTEAFFGQGTRLTVV.

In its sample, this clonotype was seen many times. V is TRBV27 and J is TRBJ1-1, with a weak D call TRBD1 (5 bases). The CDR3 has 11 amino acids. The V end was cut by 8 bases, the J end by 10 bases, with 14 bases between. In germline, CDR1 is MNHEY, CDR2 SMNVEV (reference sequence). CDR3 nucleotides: TGTGCCAGCGGACCTGCCGGGGGAGCTTTCTTT. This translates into CASGPAGGAFF.

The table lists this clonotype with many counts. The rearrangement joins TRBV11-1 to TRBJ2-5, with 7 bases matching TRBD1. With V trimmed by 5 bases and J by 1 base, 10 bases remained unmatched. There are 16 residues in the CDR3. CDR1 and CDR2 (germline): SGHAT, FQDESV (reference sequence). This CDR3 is CASSRTTGYSQETQYF. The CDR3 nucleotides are TGTGCCAGCAGCCGAACGACAGGGTATAGCCAAGAGACCCAGTACTTC.

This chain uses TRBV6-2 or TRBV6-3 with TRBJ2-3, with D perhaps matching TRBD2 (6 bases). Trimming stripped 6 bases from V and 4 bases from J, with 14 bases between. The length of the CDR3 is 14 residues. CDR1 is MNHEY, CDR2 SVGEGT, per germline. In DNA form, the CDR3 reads TGTGCCAGCAGACGGGAGCAGGTGGCAGATACGCAGTATTTT. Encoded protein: CASRREQVADTQYF.

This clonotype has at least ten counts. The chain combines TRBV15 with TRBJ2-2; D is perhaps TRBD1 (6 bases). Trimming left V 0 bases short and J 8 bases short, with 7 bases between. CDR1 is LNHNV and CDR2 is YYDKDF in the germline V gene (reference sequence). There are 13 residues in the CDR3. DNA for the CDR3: TGTGCCACCAGCAGAGACGGGACAGGGGAGCTGTTTTTT. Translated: CATSRDGTGELFF.

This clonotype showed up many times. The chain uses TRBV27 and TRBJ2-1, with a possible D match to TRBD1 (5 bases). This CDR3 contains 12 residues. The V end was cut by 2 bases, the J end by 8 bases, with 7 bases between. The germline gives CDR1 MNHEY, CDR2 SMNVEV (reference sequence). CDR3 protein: CASSLVGHEQFF. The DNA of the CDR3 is TGTGCCAGCAGTTTAGTGGGGCATGAGCAGTTCTTC.

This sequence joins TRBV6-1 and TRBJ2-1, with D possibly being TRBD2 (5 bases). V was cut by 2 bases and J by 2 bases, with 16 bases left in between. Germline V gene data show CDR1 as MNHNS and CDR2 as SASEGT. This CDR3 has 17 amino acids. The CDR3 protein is CASSELTSGLTYNEQFF. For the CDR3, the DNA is TGTGCCAGCAGTGAATTAACATCCGGACTTACCTACAATGAGCAGTTCTTC.

Written as DNA, the CDR3 is TGTGCCAGTAGTATAGAAGATACGCAGTATTTT. Its protein is CASSIEDTQYF. The chain recombines TRBV19 with TRBJ2-3, with D unclear. Germline V gene sequence: CDR1 LNHDA, CDR2 SQIVND (reference sequence). Trimming cost V 0 bases and J 5 bases, with 0 bases left between them. The length of the CDR3 is 11 residues.

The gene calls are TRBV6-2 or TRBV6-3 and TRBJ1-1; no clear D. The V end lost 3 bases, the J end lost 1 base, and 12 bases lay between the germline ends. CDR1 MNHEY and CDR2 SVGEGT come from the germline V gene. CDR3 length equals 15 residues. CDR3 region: CASSYLAEPNTEAFF. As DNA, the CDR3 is TGTGCCAGCAGTTATCTGGCAGAGCCGAACACTGAAGCTTTCTTT.

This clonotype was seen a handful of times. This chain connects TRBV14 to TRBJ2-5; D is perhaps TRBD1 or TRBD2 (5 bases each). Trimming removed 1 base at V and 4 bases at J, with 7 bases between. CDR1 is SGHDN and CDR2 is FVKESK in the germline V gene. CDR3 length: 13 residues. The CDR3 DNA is TGTGCCAGCAGCCAAGTTGGGGGAGAGACCCAGTACTTC. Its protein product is CASSQVGGETQYF.

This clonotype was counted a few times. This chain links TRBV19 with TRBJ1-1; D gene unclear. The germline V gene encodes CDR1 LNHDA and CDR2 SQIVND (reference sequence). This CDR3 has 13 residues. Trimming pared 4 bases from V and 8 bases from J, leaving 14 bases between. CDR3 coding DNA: TGTGCCAGTAGTAGTCTTACCGGAGTCGAAGCTTTCTTT. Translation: CASSSLTGVEAFF.

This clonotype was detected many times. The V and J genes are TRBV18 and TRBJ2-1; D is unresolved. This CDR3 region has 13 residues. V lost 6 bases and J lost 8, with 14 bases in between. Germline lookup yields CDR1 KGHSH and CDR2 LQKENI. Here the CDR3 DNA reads TGTGCCAGCTCCTGGGTAGGTGGCGATGAGCAGTTCTTC. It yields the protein CASSWVGGDEQFF.

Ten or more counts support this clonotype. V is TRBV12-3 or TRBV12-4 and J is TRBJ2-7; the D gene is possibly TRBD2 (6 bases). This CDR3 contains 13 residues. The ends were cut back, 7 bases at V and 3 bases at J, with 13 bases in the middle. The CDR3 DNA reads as TGTGCCAGCAAAACGGGAGATTTCTACGAGCAGTACTTC. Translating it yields CASKTGDFYEQYF.

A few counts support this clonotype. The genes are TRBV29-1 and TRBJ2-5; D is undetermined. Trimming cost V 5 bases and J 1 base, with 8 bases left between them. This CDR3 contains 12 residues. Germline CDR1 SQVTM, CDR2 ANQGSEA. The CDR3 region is CSVSVGQETQYF. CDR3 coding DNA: TGCAGCGTTAGTGTCGGCCAAGAGACCCAGTACTTC.

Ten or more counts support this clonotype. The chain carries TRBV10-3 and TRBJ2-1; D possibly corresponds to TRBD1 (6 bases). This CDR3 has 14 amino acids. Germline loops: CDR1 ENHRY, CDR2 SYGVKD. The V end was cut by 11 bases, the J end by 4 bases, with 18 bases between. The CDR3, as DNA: TGTGCCTCTGGAACAGGGAAGCGGTACAATGAGCAGTTCTTC. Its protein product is CASGTGKRYNEQFF.

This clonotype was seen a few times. The CDR3 region is CSASGLNSYEQYF. CDR3 nucleotide sequence: TGCAGTGCTTCGGGACTCAACTCCTACGAGCAGTACTTC. The chain employs TRBV20-1 and TRBJ2-7; the D gene is possibly TRBD2 (6 bases). The CDR3 consists of 13 residues. Trimming left V 5 bases short and J 0 bases short, with 11 bases between. Germline values: CDR1 DFQATT, CDR2 SNEGSKA (reference sequence).

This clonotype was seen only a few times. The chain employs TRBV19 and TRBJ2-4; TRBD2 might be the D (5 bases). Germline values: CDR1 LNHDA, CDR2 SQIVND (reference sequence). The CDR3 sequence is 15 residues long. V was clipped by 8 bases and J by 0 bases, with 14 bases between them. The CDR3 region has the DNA TGTGCCAGTGGACTTGGTGGGATAGCCAAAAACATTCAGTACTTC. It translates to CASGLGGIAKNIQYF.